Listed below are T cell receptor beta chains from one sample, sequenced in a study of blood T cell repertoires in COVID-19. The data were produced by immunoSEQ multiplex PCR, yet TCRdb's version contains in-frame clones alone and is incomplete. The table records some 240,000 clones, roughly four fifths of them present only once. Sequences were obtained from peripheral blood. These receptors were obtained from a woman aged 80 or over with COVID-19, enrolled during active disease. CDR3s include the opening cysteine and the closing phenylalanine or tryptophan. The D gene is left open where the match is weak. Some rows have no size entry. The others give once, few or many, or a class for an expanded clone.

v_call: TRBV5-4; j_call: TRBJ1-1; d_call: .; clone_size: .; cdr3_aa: CASSNPGIGSNTEAFF; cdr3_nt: TGTGCCAGCAGCAATCCCGGGATTGGTTCGAACACTGAAGCTTTCTTT
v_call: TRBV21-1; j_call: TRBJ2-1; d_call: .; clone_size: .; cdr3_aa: CASSKVKRGTYNEQFF; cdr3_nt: TGTGCCAGCAGCAAAGTCAAGCGGGGGACCTACAATGAGCAGTTCTTC
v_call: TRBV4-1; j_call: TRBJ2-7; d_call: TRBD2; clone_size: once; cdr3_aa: CASSQVGTSGRYEQYF; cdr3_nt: TGCGCCAGCAGCCAAGTGGGGACTAGCGGGAGGTACGAGCAGTACTTC
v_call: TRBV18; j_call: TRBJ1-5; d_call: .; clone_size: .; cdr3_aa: CASSPGPGDQPQHF; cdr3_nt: TGTGCCAGCTCACCCGGGCCGGGGGATCAGCCCCAGCATTTT
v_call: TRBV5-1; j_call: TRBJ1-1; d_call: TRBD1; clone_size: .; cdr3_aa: CASSLGGQGNTEAFF; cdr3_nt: TGCGCCAGCAGCCTTGGCGGACAGGGGAACACTGAAGCTTTCTTT
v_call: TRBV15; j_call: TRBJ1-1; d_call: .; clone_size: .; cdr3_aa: CATSRGGLTNTEAFF; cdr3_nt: TGTGCCACCAGCAGAGGAGGTTTGACGAACACTGAAGCTTTCTTT
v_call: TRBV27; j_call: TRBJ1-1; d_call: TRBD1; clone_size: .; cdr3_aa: CASQGAGVTEAFF; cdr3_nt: TGTGCCTCTCAGGGGGCTGGCGTTACTGAAGCTTTCTTT
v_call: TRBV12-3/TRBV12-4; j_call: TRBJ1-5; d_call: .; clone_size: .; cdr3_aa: CASSSREAQHF; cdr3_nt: TGTGCCAGCAGTAGCCGAGAGGCCCAGCATTTT
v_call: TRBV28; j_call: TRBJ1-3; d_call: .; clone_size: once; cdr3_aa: CASSFRSSGNTIYF; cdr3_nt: TGTGCCAGCAGTTTCCGGAGCTCTGGAAACACCATATATTTT
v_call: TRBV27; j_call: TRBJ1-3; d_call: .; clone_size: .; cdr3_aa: CASSPGVGNTIYF; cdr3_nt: TGTGCCAGCAGTCCCGGGGTCGGAAACACCATATATTTT
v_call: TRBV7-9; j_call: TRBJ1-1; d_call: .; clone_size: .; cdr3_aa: CASSLTGKAEAFF; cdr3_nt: TGTGCCAGCAGCCTTACAGGGAAGGCTGAAGCTTTCTTT
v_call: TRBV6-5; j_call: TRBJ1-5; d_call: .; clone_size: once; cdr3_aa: CASSPGGASQPQHF; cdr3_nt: TGTGCCAGCAGTCCGGGGGGGGCGAGCCAGCCCCAGCATTTT
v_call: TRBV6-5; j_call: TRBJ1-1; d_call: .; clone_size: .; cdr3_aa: CASRTGPTEAFF; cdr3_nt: TGTGCCAGCAGGACAGGCCCCACTGAAGCTTTCTTT
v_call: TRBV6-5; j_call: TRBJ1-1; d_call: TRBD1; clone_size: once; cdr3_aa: CASSGQGAMNTEAFF; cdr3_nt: TGTGCCAGCTCGGGACAGGGGGCCATGAACACTGAAGCTTTCTTT
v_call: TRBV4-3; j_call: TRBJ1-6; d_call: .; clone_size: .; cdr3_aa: CASSLGQNSPLHF; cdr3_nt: TGCGCCAGCAGCCTGGGGCAGAATTCACCCCTCCACTTT
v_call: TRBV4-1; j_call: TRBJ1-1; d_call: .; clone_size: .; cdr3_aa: CASSQVGGRAEAFF; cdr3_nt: TGCGCCAGCAGCCAAGTTGGAGGGAGGGCTGAAGCTTTCTTT
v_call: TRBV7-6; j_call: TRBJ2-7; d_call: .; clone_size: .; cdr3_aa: CASSPVHDREQYF; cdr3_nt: TGTGCCAGCAGCCCCGTGCACGATAGAGAGCAGTACTTC
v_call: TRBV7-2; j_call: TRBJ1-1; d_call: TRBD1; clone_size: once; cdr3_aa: CASSFLGQGNTEAFF; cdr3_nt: TGTGCCAGCAGCTTTCTGGGACAGGGGAACACTGAAGCTTTCTTT
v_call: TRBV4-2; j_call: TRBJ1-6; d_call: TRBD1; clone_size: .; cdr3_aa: CASSQEAGQAYNSPLHF; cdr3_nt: TGTGCCAGCAGCCAAGAGGCGGGACAGGCGTATAATTCACCCCTCCACTTT
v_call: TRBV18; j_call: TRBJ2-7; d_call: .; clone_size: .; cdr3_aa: CASSLDRSSYEQYF; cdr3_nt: TGTGCCAGCTCCCTAGACAGAAGCTCCTACGAGCAGTACTTC
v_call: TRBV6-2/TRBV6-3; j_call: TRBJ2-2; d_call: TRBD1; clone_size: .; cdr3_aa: CASSPGGANTGELFF; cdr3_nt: TGTGCCAGCAGCCCAGGGGGCGCGAACACCGGGGAGCTGTTTTTT
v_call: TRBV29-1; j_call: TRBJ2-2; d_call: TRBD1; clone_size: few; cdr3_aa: CSAGQGKGELFF; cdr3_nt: TGCAGCGCCGGACAGGGGAAGGGGGAGCTGTTTTTT
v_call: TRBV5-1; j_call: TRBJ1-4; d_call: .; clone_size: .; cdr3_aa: CASSPRGGGTNEKLFF; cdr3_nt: TGCGCCAGCAGCCCCCGGGGAGGGGGGACTAATGAAAAACTGTTTTTT
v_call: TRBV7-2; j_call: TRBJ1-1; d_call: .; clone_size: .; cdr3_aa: CASSLRHRNTEAFF; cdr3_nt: TGTGCCAGCAGTTTGAGACACAGGAACACTGAAGCTTTCTTT
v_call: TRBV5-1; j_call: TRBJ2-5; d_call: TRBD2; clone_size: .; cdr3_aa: CASSSHQRGVETQYF; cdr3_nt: TGCGCCAGCAGTTCCCATCAGCGGGGCGTAGAGACCCAGTACTTC
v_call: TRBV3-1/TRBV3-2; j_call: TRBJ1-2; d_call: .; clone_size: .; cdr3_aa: CASSQSGGRGYTF; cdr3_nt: TGTGCCAGCAGCCAATCGGGGGGCCGTGGCTACACCTTC
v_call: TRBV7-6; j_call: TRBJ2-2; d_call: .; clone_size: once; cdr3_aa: CASSSHTGELFF; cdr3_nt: TGTGCCAGCAGCTCTCACACCGGGGAGCTGTTTTTT
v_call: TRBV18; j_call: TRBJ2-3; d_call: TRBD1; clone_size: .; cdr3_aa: CASSPRDRDSDTQYF; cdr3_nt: TGTGCCAGCTCACCACGGGACAGGGATTCAGATACGCAGTATTTT
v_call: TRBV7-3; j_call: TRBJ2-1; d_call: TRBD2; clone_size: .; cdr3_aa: CASSLRLAGGNEQFF; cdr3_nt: TGTGCCAGCAGCTTAAGGCTAGCGGGAGGAAATGAGCAGTTCTTC
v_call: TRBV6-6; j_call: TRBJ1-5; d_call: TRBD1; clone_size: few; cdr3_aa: CASSLTGNNNQPQHF; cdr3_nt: TGTGCCAGCAGCTTGACAGGGAACAACAATCAGCCCCAGCATTTT
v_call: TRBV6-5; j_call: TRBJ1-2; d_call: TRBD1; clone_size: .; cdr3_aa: CASSPNRGYGYTF; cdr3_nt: TGTGCCAGCAGTCCTAACAGGGGTTATGGCTACACCTTC
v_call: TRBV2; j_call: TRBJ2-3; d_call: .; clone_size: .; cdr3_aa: CASSGGLRDTQYF; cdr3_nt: TGTGCCAGCAGCGGGGGACTCCGGGATACGCAGTATTTT
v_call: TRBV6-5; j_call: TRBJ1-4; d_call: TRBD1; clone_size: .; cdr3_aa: CASSYSRGQEIF; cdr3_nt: TGTGCCAGCAGTTACTCGAGGGGACAGGAGATTTTT
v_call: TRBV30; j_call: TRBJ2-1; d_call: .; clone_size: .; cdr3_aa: CAWSGAVEQFF; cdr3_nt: TGTGCCTGGAGTGGAGCGGTTGAGCAGTTCTTC
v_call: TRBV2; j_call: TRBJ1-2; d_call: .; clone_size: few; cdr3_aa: CASSAITAGGQRGYTF; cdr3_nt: TGTGCCAGCAGCGCGATAACGGCGGGAGGGCAGAGGGGCTACACCTTC
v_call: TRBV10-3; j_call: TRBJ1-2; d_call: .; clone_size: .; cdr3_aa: CAISEAFVWGANYGYTF; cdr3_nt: TGTGCCATCAGTGAGGCTTTCGTATGGGGAGCTAACTATGGCTACACCTTC
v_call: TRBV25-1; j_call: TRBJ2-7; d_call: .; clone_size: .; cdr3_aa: CASSRGVEQYF; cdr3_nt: TGTGCCAGCAGTCGGGGAGTCGAGCAGTACTTC